This is a list of T cell receptor beta chains from one sample in a study of OX40 agonist ivuxolimab in advanced cancers. TCRdb keeps only in-frame clones here, not all; method: immunoSEQ multiplex PCR. The sample lists over 25,000 clones, around 85% occurring once. This sample comprised CD4+ or CD8+ T cells sorted from blood, obtained in a trial of the OX40 agonist ivuxolimab. These receptors all come from an adult with an advanced solid tumor such as melanoma, head and neck, liver or kidney cancer. Both conserved end residues are part of each CDR3. The order of the fields is CDR3 DNA, CDR3 protein, clone size, V gene, J gene, D gene. The D gene is left open where the match is weak. The listing skips clone size in some rows; elsewhere it reads once, few, many or a size class.

TGTGCCACCAGCAGCAGACTAGCCGACTTTTCCTACGAGCAGTACTTC	CATSSRLADFSYEQYF	.	TRBV15	TRBJ2-7	TRBD2
TGTGCCAGCAGTTTTTCAGGGTCCCAAGGCTACACCTTC	CASSFSGSQGYTF	.	TRBV27	TRBJ1-2	.
TGTGCCAGCAGGCGAAAGGGGATTCGCACTGAAGCTTTCTTT	CASRRKGIRTEAFF	.	TRBV7-9	TRBJ1-1	.
TGCGCCAGCAGCCAGTCTCCTGGGGAGAACCAGCCCCAGCATTTT	CASSQSPGENQPQHF	.	TRBV4-1	TRBJ1-5	.
TGTGCCAGTAGTACTAGCGGGGTGACTCGCACAGATACGCAGTATTTT	CASSTSGVTRTDTQYF	once	TRBV19	TRBJ2-3	TRBD2
TGTGCCTGGAGTCCTCGGGACAGCCAAGAGACCCAGTACTTC	CAWSPRDSQETQYF	.	TRBV30	TRBJ2-5	TRBD1
TGTGCCAGCAGCTTAGCGCGGCAGCCTTCTAATGAAAAACTGTTTTTT	CASSLARQPSNEKLFF	.	TRBV7-6	TRBJ1-4	.
TGTGCCAGCACCGGAGGGGCTAAGGACTATGGCTACACCTTC	CASTGGAKDYGYTF	.	TRBV27	TRBJ1-2	.
TGTGCCAGCAGCCAAGAGACGGTCACAGATACGCAGTATTTT	CASSQETVTDTQYF	once	TRBV14	TRBJ2-3	.
TGTGCCAGCAGCGAGGGTGGGGGACTAGCGTCCCACGAGCAGTACTTC	CASSEGGGLASHEQYF	.	TRBV9	TRBJ2-7	TRBD2
TGTGCCATCAGTGAGACAGGGGACACTGAAGCTTTCTTT	CAISETGDTEAFF	.	TRBV10-3	TRBJ1-1	TRBD1
TGCGCCAGCAGCCAGGCGGACAGGGCGTTCGAGACCCAGTACTTC	CASSQADRAFETQYF	.	TRBV4-1	TRBJ2-5	TRBD1